One and the same sample provided the 28 T cell receptor beta chains below, sequenced in a study of T cells in localized non-small cell lung cancer. Here immunoSEQ multiplex PCR was the method, and the copy in TCRdb shows in-frame clones only, minus some. This table holds approximately 31,000 clones, around 87% found once. The sequencing here drew on peripheral blood mononuclear cells, taken before any cancer treatment. The origin of the receptors is a man aged 40-75 years with stage III lung adenocarcinoma.

The chain couples TRBV18 to TRBJ1-5, with D uncertain. Trimming left V 4 bases short and J 0 bases short, with 7 bases between. The CDR3 length is 14 residues. Germline CDR1 is KGHSH and CDR2 is LQKENI. The CDR3 reads CASSRSYSNQPQHF. The CDR3 DNA reads as TGTGCCAGCTCACGATCATATAGCAATCAGCCCCAGCATTTT.

This chain links TRBV15 with TRBJ2-3; TRBD1 might be the D (6 bases). Germline CDR1 is LNHNV and CDR2 is YYDKDF (reference sequence). The CDR3 is made up of 16 amino acids. Between the trimmed V and J ends, which lost 0 bases and 7 bases, there was a span of 17 bases. CDR3 protein: CATSRDSDRSVNTQYF. The DNA of the CDR3 is TGTGCCACCAGCAGAGATTCGGACAGAAGCGTGAATACGCAGTATTTT.

V gene TRBV30 combines with J gene TRBJ1-1; no reliable D call. This CDR3 has 13 residues. Germline V CDR1 and CDR2: GTSNPN, SVGIG (reference sequence). Trimming pared 5 bases from V and 4 bases from J, leaving 14 bases between. The DNA of the CDR3 is TGTGCCTGGGGCTCGCTTTCGGCCACTGAAGCTTTCTTT. The encoded protein is CAWGSLSATEAFF. The whole variable domain, remainder taken from reference TRBV30 and TRBJ1-1, is SQTIHQWPATLVQPVGSPLSLECTVEGTSNPNLYWYRQAAGRGLQLLFYSVGIGQISSEVPQNLSASRPQDRQFILSSKKLLLSDSGFYLCAWGSLSATEAFFGQGTRLTVV.

The J gene is TRBJ1-1, the V gene TRBV6-1; the D is unclear. Between the trimmed V and J ends, which lost 5 bases and 6 bases, there was a span of 13 bases. Germline V CDR1 and CDR2: MNHNS, SASEGT. This CDR3 is built from 13 residues. In nucleotides, the CDR3 is TGTGCCAGCAGTCCCAGACGGATGTCTGAAGCTTTCTTT. Its protein product is CASSPRRMSEAFF.

This clone was detected a few times. V and J are TRBV9 and TRBJ1-3; D gene ambiguous. Germline CDR1 is SGDLS and CDR2 is YYNGEE. This CDR3 region has 16 residues. V lost 4 bases, J lost 2 bases, and 16 bases lay in between. CDR3 protein: CASSPPGVRTGNTIYF. CDR3 sequence (DNA): TGTGCCAGCAGCCCCCCGGGCGTACGGACTGGAAACACCATATATTTT.

This chain joins TRBV6-6 and TRBJ1-2; no clear D. Trimming removed 2 bases at V and 1 base at J, with 11 bases between. Germline V CDR1 and CDR2: MNHNY, SVGAGI (reference sequence). This CDR3 is 15 amino acids long. Written as DNA, the CDR3 is TGTGCCAGCAGTTACGATGGCGGAGATAACTATGGCTACACCTTC. It encodes CASSYDGGDNYGYTF.

This clone was seen once. V gene TRBV27 combines with J gene TRBJ2-7, with TRBD1 identical over 7 bases. Unmatched junction bases numbered 7, after V lost 5 bases and J lost 0 bases. CDR1 and CDR2 (germline): MNHEY, SMNVEV (reference sequence). There are 15 residues in the CDR3. The CDR3 spells CASSRQGPVSYEQYF. The CDR3 bases are TGTGCCAGCAGTAGACAGGGACCCGTCTCCTACGAGCAGTACTTC.

This clone was counted a single time. This chain links TRBV4-3 with TRBJ2-4; 11 bases agree with TRBD1. With V trimmed by 0 bases and J by 8 bases, 3 bases remained unmatched. This CDR3 has 15 residues. Per germline, CDR1 LGHNA and CDR2 YSLEER. The CDR3 spells CASSQDAGQGDIQYF. CDR3 DNA: TGCGCCAGCAGCCAAGATGCGGGACAGGGGGACATTCAGTACTTC.

The rearrangement uses TRBV27 and TRBJ1-5; possible D gene TRBD1, 6 bases. The CDR3 runs 13 residues. The V gene lost 10 bases and the J gene lost 0 bases, with 10 bases spanning the gap. Germline-derived CDR1 and CDR2 are MNHEY and SMNVEV (reference sequence). The CDR3 spells CANRDNSNQPQHF. As DNA, the CDR3 is TGTGCCAACCGGGACAATAGCAATCAGCCCCAGCATTTT.

The V gene is TRBV4-3, the J gene TRBJ2-7; the match to TRBD2 covers 10 bases. The CDR3 has 15 amino acids. CDR1 is LGHNA, CDR2 YSLEER, per germline. J gave up 5 bases and V 4 bases, and 8 bases lay outside the gene matches. The CDR3 bases are TGCGCCAGCAGCCTAGAGACCGGGACTAGCGACGAGCAGTACTTC. This translates into CASSLETGTSDEQYF.

This clone was recorded only once. The chain combines TRBV9 with TRBJ1-1; D unclear. Germline-derived CDR1 and CDR2 are SGDLS and YYNGEE. The CDR3 has 13 residues. V dropped 3 bases and J dropped 2 bases, with 8 bases sitting between them. The CDR3 protein is CASSAMINTEAFF. CDR3 bases: TGTGCCAGCAGCGCCATGATTAACACTGAAGCTTTCTTT.

A single count supports this clone. This chain joins TRBV4-3 and TRBJ1-2; D is uncertain. CDR1 and CDR2 (germline): LGHNA, YSLEER. V was pared by 0 bases and J by 0 bases, with 5 bases between. The CDR3 covers 14 residues. CDR3 DNA: TGCGCCAGCAGCCAAGATAGGTCTAACTATGGCTACACCTTC. Encoded protein: CASSQDRSNYGYTF.

The chain uses TRBV5-1 and TRBJ2-2; 7 nucleotides agree with TRBD1. The CDR3 sequence is 15 residues long. The J segment lost 1 base and the V segment lost 7 bases, leaving 7 bases of the junction unmatched. Looked up from germline, CDR1 is SGHRS and CDR2 is YFSETQ. The CDR3 spells CASLQGRRNTGELFF. DNA for the CDR3: TGCGCCAGCCTACAGGGGCGTAGGAACACCGGGGAGCTGTTTTTT.

The rearrangement links TRBV27 to TRBJ1-3; possibly TRBD1 for D (5 bases). Germline CDR1 MNHEY, CDR2 SMNVEV (reference sequence). V was clipped by 6 bases and J by 1 base, with 10 bases between them. The CDR3 has 14 residues. CDR3 in amino acids: CASRADRSGNTIYF. The CDR3, as DNA: TGTGCCAGCAGGGCAGACAGATCTGGAAACACCATATATTTT.

This chain joins TRBV19 and TRBJ2-5; 8 positions agree with TRBD2. There are 18 residues in the CDR3. The V gene's germline CDR1 is LNHDA and CDR2 SQIVND (reference sequence). J was trimmed by 4 bases and V by 3 bases; bases with no gene match: 16. Here the CDR3 reads CASSIGIAGLLGGETQYF. The CDR3, as DNA: TGTGCCAGTAGTATTGGGATAGCGGGGCTTCTCGGAGGAGAGACCCAGTACTTC.

J is TRBJ2-5 and V is TRBV7-2; 9 nucleotides agree with TRBD2. V was pared by 7 bases and J by 2 bases, with 8 bases of the junction left unmatched. The CDR3 runs 15 residues. Germline CDR1 SGHTA, CDR2 FQGNSA. The CDR3 reads CASTRTSVGQETQYF. The CDR3 coding sequence is TGTGCCAGCACGAGGACTAGCGTGGGTCAAGAGACCCAGTACTTC.

The chain combines TRBV5-4 with TRBJ2-1; 9 bases fit TRBD1. The germline CDR1 and CDR2 sequences are SGHNT and YYREEE (reference sequence). The V gene end was trimmed by 3 bases and the J gene end by 4 bases; junction bases not matched to a gene: 2. CDR3 length: 14 residues. The CDR3 loop reads CASSSTGGYNEQFF. CDR3 coding DNA: TGTGCCAGCAGCTCGACAGGGGGTTACAATGAGCAGTTCTTC.

The chain couples TRBV27 to TRBJ1-5, with unresolved D. Germline V lookup: CDR1 MNHEY, CDR2 SMNVEV (reference sequence). The CDR3 loop spans 12 amino acids. Trimming removed 8 bases at V and 6 bases at J, with 11 bases between. This chain's CDR3 is CASGGLGQPQHF. The DNA for the CDR3 is TGTGCCAGCGGAGGGCTGGGTCAGCCCCAGCATTTT.

This chain uses TRBV4-3 with TRBJ2-7; D ambiguous. The CDR3 covers 15 residues. Trimming removed 4 bases from V and 3 bases from J, with 16 bases in between. CDR1 is LGHNA and CDR2 is YSLEER in the germline V gene. The CDR3 coding sequence is TGCGCCAGCAGCCGTAACAGAATGGTGGACTACGAGCAGTACTTC. Amino acids: CASSRNRMVDYEQYF.

The chain links TRBV28 to TRBJ2-1; D may be TRBD1 (7 bases). Trimming stripped 3 bases from V and 9 bases from J, with 18 bases between. Germline CDR1 is MDHEN and CDR2 is SYDVKM. The CDR3 covers 15 residues. In DNA, the CDR3 is TGTGCCAGCAGTTTTGTAGCCAGGGGGGTACTTGAGCAGTTCTTC. Its protein product is CASSFVARGVLEQFF.

The V call is TRBV21-1, the J call TRBJ1-5. TRBV21-1 constitutes a pseudogene. The CDR3 is 17 amino acids. CDR3 region: CASSNSGGGTSNQPQHF. The CDR3 DNA is TGTGCCAGCAGCAACTCGGGGGGTGGAACTAGCAATCAGCCCCAGCATTTT.

This rearrangement joins TRBV9 to TRBJ1-1; 7 bases align to TRBD1. CDR1 is SGDLS and CDR2 is YYNGEE in the germline V gene. There are 14 residues in the CDR3. Trimming took 4 bases from V and 1 from J; bases not matched to a gene: 4. The CDR3 reads CASSPRTGNTEAFF. The CDR3 coding sequence is TGTGCCAGCAGCCCTCGGACAGGGAACACTGAAGCTTTCTTT.

DNA of the CDR3: TGTGCCAGCAGTGGTGGGAGGATTGATTCACCCCTCCACTTT. This translates into CASSGGRIDSPLHF. The rearrangement uses TRBV6-1 and TRBJ1-6; the D is unclear. V lost 4 bases to trimming and J lost 8 bases, with 12 bases between them. The germline V gene has CDR1 MNHNS and CDR2 SASEGT. The length of the CDR3 is 14 residues.

This clone was picked up one time. CDR3 sequence reads: CASSAKGNTEAFF. The CDR3 coding sequence is TGTGCCAGCAGTGCCAAGGGGAACACTGAAGCTTTCTTT. The chain has TRBV6-1 and TRBJ1-1; the D is unclear. Trimming left V 4 bases short and J 1 base short, with 7 bases between. The length of the CDR3 is 13 residues. The germline V gene has CDR1 MNHNS and CDR2 SASEGT.

This clone appeared once. The genes are TRBV18 and TRBJ2-1; no clear D gene. Trimming left V 2 bases short and J 2 bases short, with 13 bases between. Germline values: CDR1 KGHSH, CDR2 LQKENI. This CDR3 has 16 residues. The CDR3: CASSPIPRLPYNEQFF. The CDR3 region has the DNA TGTGCCAGCTCACCAATCCCCCGCTTGCCCTACAATGAGCAGTTCTTC. Together with reference TRBV18 and TRBJ2-1, the CDR3 gives the full variable domain: NAGVMQNPRHLVRRRGQEARLRCSPMKGHSHVYWYRQLPEEGLKFMVYLQKENIIDESGMPKERFSAEFPKEGPSILRIQQVVRGDSAAYFCASSPIPRLPYNEQFFGPGTRLTVL.

The chain joins TRBV14 to TRBJ2-1; either TRBD1 or TRBD2 may supply D (6 bases each). Germline CDR1 and CDR2: SGHDN and FVKESK. The CDR3 contains 15 residues. Trimming left V 6 bases short and J 4 bases short, with 16 bases between. The CDR3, as DNA: TGTGCCAGCAGAACTCTGGGGGGCGCATACAATGAGCAGTTCTTC. This encodes CASRTLGGAYNEQFF.

This chain connects TRBV7-6 to TRBJ1-6; D is undetermined. Trimming cost V 1 base and J 6 bases, with 10 bases left between them. The CDR3 loop spans 15 amino acids. Germline-derived CDR1 and CDR2 are SGHVS and FNYEAQ. CDR3 nucleotides: TGTGCCAGCAGCTTAGAGACCCTACCTAATTCACCCCTCCACTTT. Protein product: CASSLETLPNSPLHF.

Here the CDR3 DNA reads TGTGCCAGCAGTTACTCTTCCAGCGGGGGAAGAGAGACCCAGTACTTC. Amino acid sequence: CASSYSSSGGRETQYF. The chain has TRBV6-5 and TRBJ2-5; TRBD2 matches at 8 bases. Germline V CDR1 and CDR2: MNHEY, SVGAGI. Losses at the gene ends were 0 bases for V and 4 bases for J; bases not matched to a gene: 7. The CDR3 length is 16 residues.